This entry features one T cell receptor beta chain sequence. Antigen unknown. The PCR had 60 Vbeta and 13 Jbeta primers. TCRdb keeps only in-frame clones here, not all; method: immunoSEQ multiplex PCR. The data show under 150,000 clones, 82% seen once. The germline V gene has CDR1 MNHEY and CDR2 SMNVEV (reference sequence). The CDR3 contains 15 residues. The trim removed 6 bases at V and 2 bases at J, leaving 4 bases unmatched. The source of the sample is a study of cytomegalovirus exposure and HLA in healthy donors. Whole-study findings and limits: Across HLA loci, a later analysis found differing TCR association rates, with DRB1 most and HLA-C fewest. Immune exposure information available was restricted to CMV serostatus.

This clonotype was obtained from a woman between 18 and 29 years old in good health and CMV-seronegative. The material sequenced was PBMCs. The chain recombines TRBV27 with TRBJ1-5; TRBD1 matches at 10 bases. CDR3 nucleotide sequence: TGTGCCAGCAGATCCGGGACAGGGGGCAATCAGCCCCAGCATTTT. Protein: CASRSGTGGNQPQHF.